The 23 T cell receptor beta chains below were found in one sample sequenced in a study of OX40 agonist ivuxolimab in advanced cancers. Sequencing used immunoSEQ multiplex PCR; TCRdb keeps in-frame clones, though not all of them. The data show under 20,000 clones, with 70% to 90% seen just once and more than 15% held by the top ten. Specimen: CD4+ or CD8+ T cells sorted from blood, collected in a trial of the OX40 agonist ivuxolimab. The origin of the receptors is an adult with an advanced solid tumor such as melanoma, head and neck, liver or kidney cancer.

The genes are TRBV19 and TRBJ2-3; D remains ambiguous. CDR3 size: 13 residues. V was clipped by 5 bases and J by 4 bases, with 10 bases between them. Germline V gene sequence: CDR1 LNHDA, CDR2 SQIVND (reference sequence). CDR3: CASSQARPDTQYF. The CDR3 coding sequence is TGTGCCAGTAGTCAGGCCAGGCCAGATACGCAGTATTTT.

The chain links TRBV18 to TRBJ2-1; 8 bases match TRBD1. V gave up 3 bases and J gave up 2 bases; unmatched junction bases: 3. Germline V gene sequence: CDR1 KGHSH, CDR2 LQKENI. This CDR3 region has 15 residues. In nucleotides, the CDR3 is TGTGCCAGCTCACCTCAGGGGGCCCCCTACAATGAGCAGTTCTTC. This translates into CASSPQGAPYNEQFF.

This chain uses TRBV27 with TRBJ2-6; possible D gene TRBD1, 5 bases. Germline CDR1 is MNHEY and CDR2 is SMNVEV (reference sequence). The CDR3 runs to 16 residues. V was clipped by 3 bases and J by 0 bases, with 9 bases between them. CDR3 loop: CASSFGAISGANVLTF. The CDR3 coding sequence is TGTGCCAGCAGTTTTGGGGCGATCTCTGGGGCCAACGTCCTGACTTTC.

This chain connects TRBV19 to TRBJ2-2, with 7 bases matching TRBD1. The CDR3 extends over 16 amino acids. V was clipped by 5 bases and J by 2 bases; unmatched bases: 8. Germline CDR1 LNHDA, CDR2 SQIVND (reference sequence). CDR3 residues: CASSPGTGANTGELFF. Here the CDR3 DNA reads TGTGCCAGTAGTCCCGGAACAGGGGCTAACACCGGGGAGCTGTTTTTT.

The chain couples TRBV15 to TRBJ2-7; D may be TRBD2 (6 bases). CDR3 length: 17 residues. Germline-derived CDR1 and CDR2 are LNHNV and YYDKDF (reference sequence). V gave up 1 base and J gave up 1 base, with 17 bases separating them. CDR3: CATSRVVGSGESYEQYF. In DNA, the CDR3 is TGTGCCACCAGCAGAGTTGTAGGTAGCGGAGAGTCCTACGAGCAGTACTTC.

CDR3 protein: CASSLTGSSGNTIYF. CDR3 nucleotides: TGTGCCAGCAGTCTCACAGGGAGCTCTGGAAACACCATATATTTT. This sequence joins TRBV7-2 and TRBJ1-3; possibly TRBD1 for D (6 bases). The ends were cut back, 6 bases at V and 0 bases at J, with 12 bases in the middle. The length of the CDR3 is 15 residues. Germline CDR1 and CDR2: SGHTA and FQGNSA.

A few counts support this clone. The chain recombines TRBV27 with TRBJ2-6; possibly TRBD1 or TRBD2 for D (5 bases each). This CDR3 contains 17 residues. Per the germline V gene, CDR1 is MNHEY and CDR2 is SMNVEV (reference sequence). Trimming removed 7 bases from V and 0 bases from J, with 16 bases in between. CDR3: CASTLGPGISGANVLTF. The CDR3 DNA reads as TGTGCCAGCACCCTGGGACCGGGTATCTCTGGGGCCAACGTCCTGACTTTC.

As DNA, the CDR3 is TGTGCCAGCGTACAGGGGGCACTGACTGGGGCCAACGTCCTGACTTTC. Translated, it gives CASVQGALTGANVLTF. This chain uses TRBV7-6 with TRBJ2-6; 9 bases agree with TRBD1. The germline V gene encodes CDR1 SGHVS and CDR2 FNYEAQ. CDR3 size: 16 residues. With 8 bases clipped from V and 2 bases from J, the junction kept 7 bases outside the gene matches.

CDR3 sequence: CASSQGGPRGEQYF. In DNA, the CDR3 is TGCGCCAGCAGCCAGGGGGGACCGCGGGGAGAGCAGTACTTC. The chain employs TRBV4-3 and TRBJ2-7, with TRBD2 as a possible D gene (6 bases). The CDR3 has 14 residues. Trimming took off 3 bases at V and 7 bases at J, with 16 bases between the two ends. CDR1 is LGHNA, CDR2 YSLEER, per germline.

The V call is TRBV11-2, the J call TRBJ2-5; maybe TRBD2 (6 bases). TRBJ2-7 explains the end of the DNA better; the J call may be wrong. From germline, CDR1 is SGHAT and CDR2 FQNNGV. The CDR3 is 15 residues long. The DNA for the CDR3 is TGTGCCAGCAGCCCCAGCGGGCAGGTCCCCCACGAGCAGTACTTC. It codes for CASSPSGQVPHEQYF.

The table lists this clone with a count of one. The chain employs TRBV4-1 and TRBJ1-1, with D perhaps TRBD1 (6 bases). Germline V gene lookup returns CDR1 MGHRA and CDR2 YSYEKL. The V and J ends lost 0 bases and 6 bases respectively, with 11 bases between them. The CDR3 has 14 amino acids. CDR3: CASSQEGGTPEAFF. In DNA form, the CDR3 reads TGCGCCAGCAGCCAAGAGGGGGGCACCCCTGAAGCTTTCTTT.

This chain joins TRBV27 and TRBJ2-2; D possibly corresponds to TRBD2 (5 bases). The CDR3 sequence is 13 residues long. Trimming removed 5 bases at V and 8 bases at J, with 12 bases between. CDR1 is MNHEY and CDR2 is SMNVEV in the germline V gene (reference sequence). This CDR3 reads CASSPIGEGELFF. For the CDR3, the DNA is TGTGCCAGCAGTCCCATCGGGGAGGGGGAGCTGTTTTTT.

J is TRBJ2-3 and V is TRBV19; TRBD1 aligns across 7 bases. The germline V gene encodes CDR1 LNHDA and CDR2 SQIVND (reference sequence). J gave up 0 bases and V 5 bases, and 8 bases lay outside the gene matches. CDR3 size: 16 residues. The CDR3 DNA reads TGTGCCAGTAGTGCCACAGGGGCCTTTAGCACAGATACGCAGTATTTT. It encodes CASSATGAFSTDTQYF.

The chain combines TRBV7-2 with TRBJ1-2, with a weak D call TRBD1 (5 bases). CDR3 length: 13 residues. CDR1 and CDR2 from the germline V gene are SGHTA and FQGNSA. V was trimmed by 3 bases and J by 4 bases, leaving 9 bases between them. The CDR3 DNA reads TGTGCCAGCAGCTTGTTGACAGCCTATGGCTACACCTTC. Translated, it gives CASSLLTAYGYTF.

About this clone itself: One end of the junction fails to match germline, which may point to a read error. The CDR3 region has the DNA TGTGCTAGCAGCCCGTCAGCACAGTCCTACGAGCAGTACTTC. This sequence encodes CASSPSAQSYEQYF. V gene TRBV7-7 combines with J gene TRBJ2-7, with D unresolved. The CDR3 consists of 14 residues. Germline loops: CDR1 SSHAT, CDR2 FNYEAQ (reference sequence).

The genes are TRBV7-9 and TRBJ2-1; D unclear. The V gene lost 7 bases and the J gene lost 10 bases, with 23 bases spanning the gap. CDR1 and CDR2 from the germline V gene are SEHNR and FQNEAQ (reference sequence). The CDR3 totals 15 residues. The CDR3 nucleotides are TGTGCCAGCACCCTCACGCCCCTAGGCCGAGAAGAGCAGTTCTTC. Encoded protein: CASTLTPLGREEQFF.

The chain is built from TRBV11-3 and TRBJ1-1; D gene uncertain. The germline V gene encodes CDR1 SGHNT and CDR2 YENEEA. This CDR3 has 13 amino acids. V shed 5 bases and J shed 2 bases, with 9 bases lying between them. The CDR3 region is CASSGPRNTEAFF. The CDR3, as DNA: TGTGCCAGCAGCGGCCCGAGAAACACTGAAGCTTTCTTT.

The chain has TRBV5-3 and TRBJ2-6; D uncertain. TRBV5-3 qualifies as an ORF whose function is uncertain. The CDR3 runs to 13 residues. Deletions cut 4 bases from V and 3 bases from J, with 5 bases between. The DNA for the CDR3 is TGTGCCAGAAGCGACGGTGGGGCCAACGTCCTGACTTTC. Its translation: CARSDGGANVLTF.

The genes are TRBV5-1 and TRBJ2-3, with TRBD1 as a possible D gene (6 bases). The CDR3 runs to 16 residues. Trimming removed 2 bases from V and 1 base from J, with 14 bases in between. Looked up from germline, CDR1 is SGHRS and CDR2 is YFSETQ. CDR3 region: CASSLGQPYRTDTQYF. For the CDR3, the DNA is TGCGCCAGCAGCTTAGGACAGCCGTACCGCACAGATACGCAGTATTTT. The full variable domain, completed using reference TRBV5-1 and TRBJ2-3, is KAGVTQTPRYLIKTRGQQVTLSCSPISGHRSVSWYQQTPGQGLQFLFEYFSETQRNKGNFPGRFSGRQFSNSRSEMNVSTLELGDSALYLCASSLGQPYRTDTQYFGPGTRLTVL.

The chain couples TRBV27 to TRBJ2-1; 10 bases are shared with TRBD2. Trimming took 5 bases from V and 9 from J; bases not matched to a gene: 13. The CDR3 runs to 16 residues. Germline V CDR1 and CDR2: MNHEY, SMNVEV (reference sequence). Here the CDR3 reads CASSIPPGLAGVEQFF. Written as DNA, the CDR3 is TGTGCCAGCAGTATACCCCCCGGGCTAGCGGGGGTTGAGCAGTTCTTC.

The table lists this clone with a few counts. The V call is TRBV27, the J call TRBJ1-5, with D possibly TRBD1 on 6 matching bases. V shed 5 bases and J shed 3 bases, with 8 bases lying between them. This CDR3 comprises 13 residues. Germline assignment: CDR1 MNHEY and CDR2 SMNVEV (reference sequence). The CDR3 reads CASSHRDNQPQHF. The CDR3 DNA follows: TGTGCCAGCAGTCACAGGGACAATCAGCCCCAGCATTTT.

Written as DNA, the CDR3 is TGTGCCAGCAGCAGCAATACCGGGAGCCGCAATGGCTACACCTTC. Translation gives CASSSNTGSRNGYTF. This rearrangement joins TRBV7-6 to TRBJ1-2, with D hard to call. CDR1 is SGHVS and CDR2 is FNYEAQ in the germline V gene. V lost 5 bases to trimming and J lost 6 bases, with 19 bases between them. The CDR3 is made up of 15 amino acids.

The J gene is TRBJ1-1, the V gene TRBV5-8; possibly TRBD1 for D (6 bases). CDR1 and CDR2 (germline): SGHTS, YDEGEE. Deletions cut 4 bases from V and 0 bases from J, with 16 bases between. The CDR3 runs 16 residues. The CDR3 DNA reads as TGTGCCAGCAGCGGAGGACAGCGCCTCATGAACACTGAAGCTTTCTTT. It specifies CASSGGQRLMNTEAFF.